This record concerns one T cell receptor (beta chain) sequence. This clonotype came up many times. It lacks a known antigen. No much larger clone is present one base from it, and per-base qualities are unavailable. This sample was included in a study of glioma-infiltrating T cells listed by TCRdb under 2016. Broadly, across the study: Glioma tissue, non-neoplastic brain tissue and matched peripheral blood mononuclear cells were used as sources from which TCR alpha- and beta-chain repertoires were sequenced. To measure how far tissue and blood T-cell populations diverged, each tissue-infiltrating repertoire was compared against the peripheral blood repertoire of the same patient. Three low-grade glioma patients, about 8 primary glioblastoma patients and three non-glioma patients contributing non-neoplastic brain tissue were included in the paired cohort. Summary of the overall study and its limitations: VJ-independent divergence between tissue and blood was below expectation in non-neoplastic patients but above expectation in all gliomas, especially low-grade gliomas. Very few CDR3 sequences were shared between tissue and blood, attributed to high CDR3 diversity and limited sampling. The group comparisons were based on small numbers of patients: three non-neoplastic, three low-grade glioma and seven to nine glioblastoma patients.

TCR alpha and beta CDR3 regions were amplified with the iRepertoire nested amplicon-rescue multiplex PCR (arm-PCR) platform from RNA. One-step reverse transcription and amplification used about 90-450 ng of tissue mRNA or PBMC total RNA as input. Following bead purification, Illumina adapters were added by a secondary multiplex PCR, and libraries between 200 and 400 bp were gel-purified. Libraries carried internal 6-nucleotide barcodes used for demultiplexing. The libraries were sequenced on an Illumina MiSeq using 2x220 or 2x250 nucleotide paired-end reads. The authors' pipeline ran thus. Paired reads were merged with FLASH 1.2.11 and aligned to the GRCh37 human genome with BWA-MEM before extracting TRA and TRB reads. For V and J assignment, an IMGT-derived reference of cassette sequences and CDR3 motifs that included pseudogenes was used. Three-frame translation of reads was performed, and productive CDR3s were defined as those with a C...FGXG motif and no stop codons. Clonotypes were defined as unique combinations of V-J cassette pair and CDR3 amino acid sequence. Reads were filtered by Hamming distance, with the threshold set by the sequence error rate of each sample in mapped regions. TCRdb reprocessing: public reads trimmed at Q25 with fastp, clones called with MiXCR, in-frame beta chains kept. Every CDR3 protein is listed once, alongside the most common genes and DNA of its rows. TCRdb, rather than the study authors, made the V and J calls. For this sample the table gives tens of thousands of distinct CDR3 sequences, of which 20% to 25% were detected only once. The ten biggest clones cover 6.7% of the sample.

Trimming costs V 5 bases and J 0 bases, and their ends lie 20 bases apart. Based on the germline V gene (reference sequence), the CDR1 and CDR2 sequences are DFQATT and SNEGSKA. There are 17 amino acids in the CDR3, from cysteine to phenylalanine inclusive. Only the CDR3 region is kept as DNA, spanning 51 bases read in frame from base 1. Sequencing was performed on glioma tissue, nonneoplastic brain tissue, or PBMCs (not recorded which). The chain uses TRBV20-1 and TRBJ1-3; TRBD1 is possibly the D segment (5 matching bases). This sequence was found in a human donor with low-grade glioma or glioblastoma, undergoing nonglioma brain surgery, or in good health (not recorded which). The CDR3 corresponds to CSARHWGGRSSGNTIYF. Here is the DNA: TGCAGTGCTCGTCACTGGGGGGGAAGGAGCTCTGGAAACACCATATATTTT.